This TCR beta chain is drawn from a study of vaccination effects on CD4 cells after COVID-19. General study results and limits: Substantial clonal contraction characterized both infection- and vaccine-induced clones late after vaccination.

V shed 10 bases, J shed 6 bases, and the junction held 7 bases outside the gene matches. The CDR3 length is 13 residues. Germline V CDR1 and CDR2: LNHDA, SQIVND (reference sequence). With regard to this clone: Its antigen is currently unknown.

ViraFEST expansion of antigen-specific CD4+ T cells with viral peptide pools preceded sequencing. Culture lasted roughly 9 days before CD4+ T cell isolation. According to the study, vaccine recipients showed no prior SARS-CoV-2 infection and negative nucleocapsid antibodies. Cultures of some 2.2 million PBMC per well contained 10 IU/ml IL-2 plus 10 ug/ml peptides. Researchers swapped half the medium for IL-2 medium on both days 3 and 7. Sequenced by immunoSEQ multiplex PCR; TCRdb stores in-frame clones only, minus some. The sample holds some 69,000 clones, under 85% seen once. The sample was CD4+ T cells from PBMCs cultured with HCoV-NL63 spike peptides, taken before COVID-19 vaccination. This TCR came from a human donor who received a COVID-19 vaccine. The chain uses TRBV19 and TRBJ1-5, with TRBD1 matching 9 bases. The CDR3 sequence: CATKDRGSQPQHF. The CDR3, as DNA: TGTGCCACTAAAGACAGGGGGAGTCAGCCCCAGCATTTT.